A selection of T cell receptor beta chains follows, all from one sample in a study of T-cell memory formation after mild COVID-19. TCRdb re-called the 5' RACE reads with MiXCR, one entry per CDR3 protein. The sample includes roughly 510,000 distinct CDR3 sequences, 17% of them seen just once. Input material: PBMCs or a T cell subset sorted from them (not recorded which). The receptors were sampled from an adult woman who had mild COVID-19 (a few samples of this study predate the infection). Cell type and time point are not known. Each CDR3 is given with its conserved first and last residue. The D gene is left open where the match is weak. The listing skips clone size in some rows; elsewhere it reads once, few, many or a size class.

CDR3 DNA	CDR3 protein	D gene	V gene	J gene	clone size
TGTGCCACCAGTGATTTGACCGGGACCCACAACACCGGGGAGCTGTTTTTT	CATSDLTGTHNTGELFF	.	TRBV24-1	TRBJ2-2	.
TGTGCCATCAGGGACAGCCGAGTAGAGCAGTACTTC	CAIRDSRVEQYF	TRBD1	TRBV2	TRBJ2-7	.
TGTGCCAGCAGCGTCAGGGGGCGTACCTACAATGAGCAGTTCTTC	CASSVRGRTYNEQFF	TRBD1	TRBV14	TRBJ2-1	.
TGTGCCAGCAGCCAATCTAGGACGGTATCAACTAATGAAAAACTGTTTTTT	CASSQSRTVSTNEKLFF	.	TRBV3-1	TRBJ1-4	few
TGTGCCAGCAGCTGGGACGGCGAGCAGTACTTC	CASSWDGEQYF	.	TRBV7-6	TRBJ2-7	few
TGTGCCAGCATTGGAGTGAGGGGGAGAACCTACGAGCAGTACTTC	CASIGVRGRTYEQYF	.	TRBV6-2/TRBV6-3	TRBJ2-7	.
TGTGCCAGCAGCTTAGCGTGGGTGAAGGGGTCTGAAGCTTTCTTT	CASSLAWVKGSEAFF	.	TRBV7-9	TRBJ1-1	.
TGCGCCAGCAGCCATCTGGGCGGTGGAAACACCATATATTTT	CASSHLGGGNTIYF	.	TRBV4-3	TRBJ1-3	.
TGTGCCAGCAGTGACTCGGCGGGACCCACAGATACGCAGTATTTT	CASSDSAGPTDTQYF	.	TRBV6-4	TRBJ2-3	.
TGTGCCAGCACGTCCGGACAGCCCAACACTGAAGCTTTCTTT	CASTSGQPNTEAFF	.	TRBV6-2/TRBV6-3	TRBJ1-1	.
TGTGCCAGCAGCCTCTCGGGAGGTGCTACAGATACGCAGTATTTT	CASSLSGGATDTQYF	TRBD2	TRBV7-3	TRBJ2-3	many
TGTGCCAGCAGAGGGGGACTAGCGGAAACCTACAATGAGCAGTTCTTC	CASRGGLAETYNEQFF	TRBD2	TRBV6-1	TRBJ2-1	.
TGCAGTATCTATGGGTCGTCGGGGGTAAATTCACCCCTCCACTTT	CSIYGSSGVNSPLHF	.	TRBV20-1	TRBJ1-6	few
TGTGCCAGCTCACGGACAGGATTTAGCACAGATACGCAGTATTTT	CASSRTGFSTDTQYF	TRBD1	TRBV18	TRBJ2-3	few
TGTGCCACCAGTGAACCCGGACAGGGATACAATGAGCAGTTCTTC	CATSEPGQGYNEQFF	TRBD1	TRBV24-1	TRBJ2-1	few
TGTGCCAGCAGCTTAACTGGCCACTCCTACGAGCAGTACTTC	CASSLTGHSYEQYF	.	TRBV7-6	TRBJ2-7	.
TGTGCCAGCTCACCACGAAACAGGGAAACTAATGAAAAACTGTTTTTT	CASSPRNRETNEKLFF	.	TRBV18	TRBJ1-4	few
TGTGCCAGCAGCTTTGGGGCGGGGGCCGGAGATACGCAGTATTTT	CASSFGAGAGDTQYF	.	TRBV7-8	TRBJ2-3	.
TGTGCCAGCAGCCGGAGCGGACTCCAAGAGACCCAGTACTTC	CASSRSGLQETQYF	.	TRBV3-1	TRBJ2-5	many
TGTGCCAGCAGCTTAGACGCTAACCCCGTGGAGACCCAGTACTTC	CASSLDANPVETQYF	.	TRBV7-3	TRBJ2-5	few
TGTGCCAGCAGCTTCTCCAGCCAGTGGGAGACCCAGTACTTC	CASSFSSQWETQYF	.	TRBV7-8	TRBJ2-5	many
TGTGCCAGCAGCCCTCGGACTAGCGGTTGGGAGACCCAGTACTTC	CASSPRTSGWETQYF	TRBD2	TRBV7-7	TRBJ2-5	few
TGTGCCAGCAGTAAGGGTCACATACTCACCGGGGAGCTGTTTTTT	CASSKGHILTGELFF	.	TRBV27	TRBJ2-2	.
TGTGCCAGCAGTTTGTCAACTAGCGGGAGGTTTTCCTACGAGCAGTACTTC	CASSLSTSGRFSYEQYF	TRBD2	TRBV12-3/TRBV12-4	TRBJ2-7	.
TGTGCCAGCAGCTTAACGGCCCCCGGGACAGGGTACTACGAGCAGTACTTC	CASSLTAPGTGYYEQYF	TRBD1	TRBV7-2	TRBJ2-7	few
TGTGCCAGCAGCCCCCAGGGGTGGTATACGAATGAGCAGTTCTTC	CASSPQGWYTNEQFF	.	TRBV11-3	TRBJ2-1	few
TGTGCTAGTGGTTTGGCAACTAGCGGGGGGGCCGCAGATACGCAGTATTTT	CASGLATSGGAADTQYF	TRBD2	TRBV12-5	TRBJ2-3	once
TGTGCCAGCAGTTTAAACGAGCAGTACTTC	CASSLNEQYF	.	TRBV12-3/TRBV12-4	TRBJ2-7	few
TGCGCCAGCAGCCCGGGCCACGTTGAGACCCAGTACTTC	CASSPGHVETQYF	.	TRBV5-1	TRBJ2-5	many
TGCAGTGCTAGAGATCAGACTAGCGGGAGCACAGATACGCAGTATTTT	CSARDQTSGSTDTQYF	TRBD2	TRBV20-1	TRBJ2-3	.
TGTGCCAGTAGTATACTGGGGAGCACAGATACGCAGTATTTT	CASSILGSTDTQYF	.	TRBV19	TRBJ2-3	few
TGTGCCAGCAGTTTGATGACAGCCTACGAGCAGTACTTC	CASSLMTAYEQYF	.	TRBV12-3/TRBV12-4	TRBJ2-7	.
TGTGCCAGCAGCACCAACAGGGGTTACAATCAGCCCCAGCATTTT	CASSTNRGYNQPQHF	TRBD1	TRBV5-8	TRBJ1-5	.
TGTGCCAGCAGCCAAACACGCTATGGCTACACCTTC	CASSQTRYGYTF	.	TRBV3-1	TRBJ1-2	few
TGTGCCAGCAGCCCACTAGGGGCCCTCAGCACAGATACGCAGTATTTT	CASSPLGALSTDTQYF	.	TRBV7-9	TRBJ2-3	.
TGTGCCAGCAGTGAAGAGGTCAGGGATTATGAATTTCGTAGCAATCAGCCCCAGCATTTT	CASSEEVRDYEFRSNQPQHF	.	TRBV6-1	TRBJ1-5	many
TGTGCCAGTAGTATAGATCACGACACGATGGACGGCTACACCTTC	CASSIDHDTMDGYTF	.	TRBV19	TRBJ1-2	.
TGTGCCACCAGCAGAGCCGGAGGGGTGGCCTACGAGCAGTACTTC	CATSRAGGVAYEQYF	.	TRBV15	TRBJ2-7	few
TGTGCCAGCACCTCCCGGGACAGGGTAAAAGAGACCCAGTACTTC	CASTSRDRVKETQYF	TRBD1	TRBV12-3/TRBV12-4	TRBJ2-5	.
TGTGCCAGCAGTTACGATGGCGGGGAACGTGGCTACACCTTC	CASSYDGGERGYTF	.	TRBV6-5	TRBJ1-2	few
TGTGCCAGCAGCCAAACCTCGAGCGGCACAGATACGCAGTATTTT	CASSQTSSGTDTQYF	.	TRBV3-1	TRBJ2-3	.
TGCAGTGCTAGTAGGCTAGCGGGGGGGAATACGCAGTATTTT	CSASRLAGGNTQYF	TRBD2	TRBV20-1	TRBJ2-3	few
TGTGCCAGCAGCCCAGGGAGTAGCGGCTATGGCTACACCTTC	CASSPGSSGYGYTF	.	TRBV7-2	TRBJ1-2	few